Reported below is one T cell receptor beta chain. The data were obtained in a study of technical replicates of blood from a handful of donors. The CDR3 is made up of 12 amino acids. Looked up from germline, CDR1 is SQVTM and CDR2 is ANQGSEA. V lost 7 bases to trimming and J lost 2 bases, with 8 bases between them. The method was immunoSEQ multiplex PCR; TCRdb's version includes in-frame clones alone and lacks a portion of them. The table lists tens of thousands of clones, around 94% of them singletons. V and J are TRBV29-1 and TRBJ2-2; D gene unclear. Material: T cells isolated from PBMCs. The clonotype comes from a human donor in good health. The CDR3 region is CSDADNTGELFF. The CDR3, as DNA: TGCAGCGACGCGGATAACACCGGGGAGCTGTTTTTT.